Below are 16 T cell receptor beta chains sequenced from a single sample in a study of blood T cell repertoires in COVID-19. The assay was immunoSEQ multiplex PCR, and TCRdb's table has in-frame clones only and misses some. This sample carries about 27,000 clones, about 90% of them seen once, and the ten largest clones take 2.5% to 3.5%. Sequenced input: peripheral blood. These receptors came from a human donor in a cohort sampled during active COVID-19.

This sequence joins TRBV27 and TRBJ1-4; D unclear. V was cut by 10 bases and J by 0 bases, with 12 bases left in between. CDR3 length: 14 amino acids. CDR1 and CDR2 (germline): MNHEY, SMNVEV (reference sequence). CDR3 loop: CATAGRPTNEKLFF. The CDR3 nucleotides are TGTGCCACCGCGGGGAGACCAACTAATGAAAAACTGTTTTTT.

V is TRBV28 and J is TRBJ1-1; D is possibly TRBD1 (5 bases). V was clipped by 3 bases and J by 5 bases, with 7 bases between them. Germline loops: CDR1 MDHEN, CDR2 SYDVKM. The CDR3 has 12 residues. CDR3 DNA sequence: TGTGCCAGCAGTTTGGAGGGGACTGAAGCTTTCTTT. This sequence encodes CASSLEGTEAFF.

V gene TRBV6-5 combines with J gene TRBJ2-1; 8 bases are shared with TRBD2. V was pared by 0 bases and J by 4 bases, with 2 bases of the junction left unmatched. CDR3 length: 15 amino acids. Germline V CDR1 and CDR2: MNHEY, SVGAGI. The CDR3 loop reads CASSYSGGGYNEQFF. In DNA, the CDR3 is TGTGCCAGCAGTTACTCGGGCGGGGGGTACAATGAGCAGTTCTTC.

CDR3 DNA: TGTGCCAGCTACAGGGGGCGCCCCGGGGAGCTGTTTTTT. Translated, it gives CASYRGRPGELFF. The V call is TRBV6-5, the J call TRBJ2-2, with TRBD1 identical over 9 bases. J gave up 6 bases and V 8 bases, and 4 bases lay outside the gene matches. This CDR3 is 13 amino acids long. CDR1 MNHEY and CDR2 SVGAGI come from the germline V gene.

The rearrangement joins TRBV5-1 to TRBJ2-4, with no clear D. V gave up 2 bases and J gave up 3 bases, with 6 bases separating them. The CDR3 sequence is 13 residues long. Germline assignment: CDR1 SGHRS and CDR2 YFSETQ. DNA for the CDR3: TGCGCCAGCAGCTTAGAGAACAAAAACATTCAGTACTTC. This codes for CASSLENKNIQYF.

This CDR3 is CARSGGSGGLQETQYF. As DNA, the CDR3 is TGTGCCAGAAGCGGAGGTAGCGGGGGGCTACAAGAGACCCAGTACTTC. The chain carries TRBV5-3 and TRBJ2-5, with 10 positions matching TRBD2. TRBV5-3 is classed as an ORF, of uncertain function. Trimming cost V 4 bases and J 2 bases; bases outside gene matches: 8. The CDR3 sequence is 16 residues long.

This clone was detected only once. The CDR3 DNA follows: TGTGCCATCAGTGAGTCGAGGGACAGGGGCGAGCCCCAGCATTTT. It yields the protein CAISESRDRGEPQHF. The V and J genes are TRBV10-3 and TRBJ1-5; 10 positions match TRBD1. Per germline, CDR1 ENHRY and CDR2 SYGVKD. Unmatched junction bases numbered 4, after V lost 0 bases and J lost 8 bases. This CDR3 is 15 amino acids long.

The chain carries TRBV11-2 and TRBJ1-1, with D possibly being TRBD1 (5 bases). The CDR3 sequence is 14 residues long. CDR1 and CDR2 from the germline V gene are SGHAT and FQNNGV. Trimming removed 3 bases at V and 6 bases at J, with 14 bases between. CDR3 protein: CASSFQGVLAEAFF. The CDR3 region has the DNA TGTGCCAGCAGCTTTCAGGGCGTTCTCGCTGAAGCTTTCTTT.

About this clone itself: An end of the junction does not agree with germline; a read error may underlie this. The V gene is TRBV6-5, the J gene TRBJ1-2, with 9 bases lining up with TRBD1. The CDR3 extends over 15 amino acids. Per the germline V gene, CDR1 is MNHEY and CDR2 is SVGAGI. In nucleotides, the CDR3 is TGCGCCTCCGGGACAGGGAGATCTGGGACTACTGGCTACACCTTC. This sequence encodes CASGTGRSGTTGYTF.

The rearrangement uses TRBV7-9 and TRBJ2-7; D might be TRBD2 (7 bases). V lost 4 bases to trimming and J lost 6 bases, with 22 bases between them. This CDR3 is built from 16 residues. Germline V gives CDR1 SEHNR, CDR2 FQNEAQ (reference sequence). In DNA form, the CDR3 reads TGTGCCAGCAGCTCAGACCTCCGGGGGGCAGGCAGCGAGCAGTACGTC. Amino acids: CASSSDLRGAGSEQYV.

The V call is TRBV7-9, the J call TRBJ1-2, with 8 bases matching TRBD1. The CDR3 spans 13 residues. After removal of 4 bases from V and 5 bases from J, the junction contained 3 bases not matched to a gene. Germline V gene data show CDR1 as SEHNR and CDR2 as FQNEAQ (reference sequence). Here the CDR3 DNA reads TGTGCCAGCAGCTCGACAGGGGTTTATGGCTACACCTTC. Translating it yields CASSSTGVYGYTF.

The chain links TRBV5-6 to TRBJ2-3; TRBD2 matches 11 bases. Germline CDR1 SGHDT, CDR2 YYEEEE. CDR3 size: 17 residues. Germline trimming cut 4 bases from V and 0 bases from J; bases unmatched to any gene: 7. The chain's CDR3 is CASSPYLAGGSTDTQYF. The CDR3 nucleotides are TGTGCCAGCAGCCCTTATTTAGCGGGGGGGAGCACAGATACGCAGTATTTT.

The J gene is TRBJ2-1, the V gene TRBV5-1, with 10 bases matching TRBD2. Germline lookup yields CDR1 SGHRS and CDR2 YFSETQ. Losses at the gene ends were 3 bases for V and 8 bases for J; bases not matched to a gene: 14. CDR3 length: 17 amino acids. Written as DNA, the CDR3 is TGCGCCAGCAGCTGGGGTGAGGTAGCGGGGGGCGGGGATGAGCAGTTCTTC. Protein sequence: CASSWGEVAGGGDEQFF.

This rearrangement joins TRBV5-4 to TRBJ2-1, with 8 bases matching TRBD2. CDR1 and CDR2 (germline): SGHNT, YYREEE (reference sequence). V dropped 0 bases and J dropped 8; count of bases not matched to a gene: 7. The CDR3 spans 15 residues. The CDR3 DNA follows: TGTGCCAGCAGCTTGGTGGTAGCGGGGCGGTATGAGCAGTTCTTC. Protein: CASSLVVAGRYEQFF.

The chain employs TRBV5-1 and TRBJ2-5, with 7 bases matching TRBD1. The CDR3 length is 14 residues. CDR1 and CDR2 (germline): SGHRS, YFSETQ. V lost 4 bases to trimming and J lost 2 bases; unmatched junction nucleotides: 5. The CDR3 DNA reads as TGCGCCAGCAGCCACGGGACAGCTCAAGAGACCCAGTACTTC. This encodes CASSHGTAQETQYF.

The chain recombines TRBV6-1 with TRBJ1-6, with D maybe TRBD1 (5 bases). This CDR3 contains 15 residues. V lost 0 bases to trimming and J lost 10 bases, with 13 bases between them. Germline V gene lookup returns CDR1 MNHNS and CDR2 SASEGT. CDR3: CASSEAWGVGSPLHF. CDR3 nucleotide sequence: TGTGCCAGCAGTGAAGCGTGGGGGGTGGGCTCACCCCTCCACTTT.